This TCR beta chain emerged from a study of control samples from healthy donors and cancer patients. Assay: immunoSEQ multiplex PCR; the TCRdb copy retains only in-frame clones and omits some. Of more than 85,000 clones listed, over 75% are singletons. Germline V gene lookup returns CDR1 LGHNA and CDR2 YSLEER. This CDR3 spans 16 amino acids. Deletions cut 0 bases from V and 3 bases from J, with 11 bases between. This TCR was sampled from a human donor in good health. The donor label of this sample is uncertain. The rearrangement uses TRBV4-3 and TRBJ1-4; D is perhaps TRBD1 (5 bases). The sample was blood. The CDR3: CASSQESRDPNEKLFF. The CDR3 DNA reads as TGCGCCAGCAGCCAAGAGAGTCGGGACCCTAATGAAAAACTGTTTTTT.